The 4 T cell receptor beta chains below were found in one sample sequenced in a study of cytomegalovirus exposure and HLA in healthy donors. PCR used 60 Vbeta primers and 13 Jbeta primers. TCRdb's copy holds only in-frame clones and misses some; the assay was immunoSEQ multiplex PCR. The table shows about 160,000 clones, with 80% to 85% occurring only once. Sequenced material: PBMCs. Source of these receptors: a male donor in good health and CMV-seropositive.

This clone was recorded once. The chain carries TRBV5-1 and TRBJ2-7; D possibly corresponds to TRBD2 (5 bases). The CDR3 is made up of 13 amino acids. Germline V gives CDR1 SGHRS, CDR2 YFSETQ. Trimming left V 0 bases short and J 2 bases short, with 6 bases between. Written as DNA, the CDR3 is TGCGCCAGCAGCTTGGTAGCGACCTACGAGCAGTACTTC. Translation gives CASSLVATYEQYF.

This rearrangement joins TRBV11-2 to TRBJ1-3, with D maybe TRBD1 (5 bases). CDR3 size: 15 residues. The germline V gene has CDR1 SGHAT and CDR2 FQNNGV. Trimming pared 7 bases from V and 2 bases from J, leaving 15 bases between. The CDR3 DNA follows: TGTGCCAGCACCCGGGGGGTTACTCCTGGAAACACCATATATTTT. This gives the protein CASTRGVTPGNTIYF.

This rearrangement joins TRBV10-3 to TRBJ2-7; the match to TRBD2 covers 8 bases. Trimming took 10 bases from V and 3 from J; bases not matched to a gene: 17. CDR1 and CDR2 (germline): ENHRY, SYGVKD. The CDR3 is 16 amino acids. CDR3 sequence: CATLKGIISGDYEQYF. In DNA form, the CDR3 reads TGTGCCACCTTGAAAGGTATAATTAGCGGGGACTACGAGCAGTACTTC.

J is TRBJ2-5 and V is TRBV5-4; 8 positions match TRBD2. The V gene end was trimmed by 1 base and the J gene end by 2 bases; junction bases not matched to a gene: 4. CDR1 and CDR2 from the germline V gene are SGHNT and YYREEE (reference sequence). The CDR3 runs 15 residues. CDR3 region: CASSLTSGIQETQYF. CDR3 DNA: TGTGCCAGCAGCTTGACTAGCGGAATACAAGAGACCCAGTACTTC.